Presented here are 18 T cell receptor beta chains from one specimen sequenced in a study of blood T cell repertoires in COVID-19 (dated by TCRdb to about 2020). Library method: the immunoSEQ multiplex PCR assay. Here the immuneACCESS table is served through TCRdb, limited to in-frame sequences with V and J called. Missing clones are a known gap in these copies; in checked studies unresolved V genes cover under half, and the rest lacks a known reason. The sample data list around 130,000 clones, and approximately 90% of these were observed just once. The ten most abundant clones make up roughly 2.2% of the sample. Sequencing was done on a sample of peripheral blood. All receptors derive from a woman between 45 and 60 years old with acute or convalescent COVID-19.

The chain couples TRBV12-5 to TRBJ2-2; tentative D call: TRBD1 (7 bases). V lost 5 bases and J lost 6, with 19 bases in between. Looked up from germline, CDR1 is LGHNT and CDR2 is FRNRAP. This CDR3 region has 16 residues. CDR3 bases: TGTGCTAGTGGTAGGAGGGGTACAGGGGCGGCCGGGGAGCTGTTTTTT. Translating it yields CASGRRGTGAAGELFF.

In the case of this clone: Distinct nucleotide sequences in the sample also encode this CDR3. This rearrangement joins TRBV7-9 to TRBJ2-3; D is possibly TRBD2 (6 bases). There are 13 residues in the CDR3. Between the trimmed V and J ends, which lost 5 bases and 4 bases, there was a span of 10 bases. Germline V gene sequence: CDR1 SEHNR, CDR2 FQNEAQ (reference sequence). CDR3 in DNA: TGTGCCAGCAGCCTTCTAGCGTCAGATACGCAGTATTTT. This gives the protein CASSLLASDTQYF.

This chain joins TRBV6-1 and TRBJ2-2; the match to TRBD1 covers 7 bases. V was pared by 6 bases and J by 0 bases, with 4 bases of the junction left unmatched. The CDR3 is made up of 15 amino acids. The germline V gene has CDR1 MNHNS and CDR2 SASEGT. CDR3 amino acids: CASRGQSPNTGELFF. The CDR3 DNA follows: TGTGCCAGCAGGGGACAGTCCCCGAACACCGGGGAGCTGTTTTTT.

CDR3 residues: CSASPVLGGYTF. The CDR3 DNA reads as TGCAGTGCTAGTCCGGTGCTGGGCGGCTACACCTTC. The chain uses TRBV20-1 and TRBJ1-2; D unresolved. V was cut by 3 bases and J by 8 bases, with 13 bases left in between. This CDR3 is built from 12 residues. Germline CDR1 is DFQATT and CDR2 is SNEGSKA (reference sequence).

V and J are TRBV5-5 and TRBJ1-2; 8 bases line up with TRBD1. Germline CDR1 is SGHKS and CDR2 is YYEKEE (reference sequence). The CDR3 is 15 amino acids. The V and J ends lost 4 bases and 5 bases, in that order; junction bases with no gene match: 10. The CDR3 region is CASSQGTGQEYGYTF. The CDR3 region has the DNA TGTGCCAGCAGCCAAGGGACAGGACAGGAGTATGGCTACACCTTC.

This chain uses TRBV27 with TRBJ1-5; TRBD1 aligns across 8 bases. Per germline, CDR1 MNHEY and CDR2 SMNVEV (reference sequence). The CDR3 extends over 14 amino acids. Trimming took 5 bases from V and 4 from J; bases not matched to a gene: 4. CDR3 sequence (DNA): TGTGCCAGCAGTCCGGACAGGGAAAATCAGCCCCAGCATTTT. This codes for CASSPDRENQPQHF.

The chain joins TRBV18 to TRBJ1-1; D is unresolved. This CDR3 has 15 residues. Germline V gene data show CDR1 as KGHSH and CDR2 as LQKENI. Trimming stripped 4 bases from V and 1 base from J, with 13 bases between. The CDR3 DNA reads as TGTGCCAGCTCACTCACGCCCAGTGAGAACACTGAAGCTTTCTTT. Translating it yields CASSLTPSENTEAFF.

The rearrangement uses TRBV5-4 and TRBJ2-2; D remains unclear. Germline loops: CDR1 SGHNT, CDR2 YYREEE (reference sequence). The CDR3 spans 14 residues. Trimming took off 5 bases at V and 6 bases at J, with 14 bases between the two ends. The CDR3 reads CASRSRNDAGELFF. CDR3 coding DNA: TGTGCCAGCAGGTCTAGAAACGACGCCGGGGAGCTGTTTTTT. Full variable domain (rest looked up from reference TRBV5-4 and TRBJ2-2): ETGVTQSPTHLIKTRGQQVTLRCSSQSGHNTVSWYQQALGQGPQFIFQYYREEENGRGNFPPRFSGLQFPNYSSELNVNALELDDSALYLCASRSRNDAGELFFGEGSRLTVL.

The DNA for the CDR3 is TGTGCCAGCAGCCAAGGGAGAGCTAACTATGGCTACACCTTC. This codes for CASSQGRANYGYTF. The chain joins TRBV3-1 (or the pseudogene TRBV3-2) to TRBJ1-2; D is uncertain. The V end was cut by 1 base, the J end by 0 bases, with 6 bases between. The CDR3 covers 14 residues. The germline V gene has CDR1 LGHDT and CDR2 YNNKEL (reference sequence).

The genes are TRBV19 and TRBJ2-2, with no clear D. In germline, CDR1 is LNHDA, CDR2 SQIVND (reference sequence). This CDR3 contains 14 residues. Deletions cut 7 bases from V and 1 base from J, with 10 bases between. The CDR3 bases are TGTGCCAGTACCACAAACAGGAACACCGGGGAGCTGTTTTTT. Amino acid sequence: CASTTNRNTGELFF. Drawing the rest from reference TRBV19 and TRBJ2-2, the complete variable domain is DGGITQSPKYLFRKEGQNVTLSCEQNLNHDAMYWYRQDPGQGLRLIYYSQIVNDFQKGDIAEGYSVSREKKESFPLTVTSAQKNPTAFYLCASTTNRNTGELFFGEGSRLTVL.

For this clone: Distinct nucleotide sequences in the sample also encode this CDR3. The chain combines TRBV4-3 with TRBJ1-2, with 8 bases lining up with TRBD1. The V gene end was trimmed by 1 base and the J gene end by 2 bases; junction bases not matched to a gene: 0. Germline loops: CDR1 LGHNA, CDR2 YSLEER. The CDR3 is 14 residues long. In nucleotides, the CDR3 is TGCGCCAGCAGCCAAGGGACAGGGAACTATGGCTACACCTTC. It translates to CASSQGTGNYGYTF.

This clone has a single count. This sequence joins TRBV3-1 (or the pseudogene TRBV3-2) and TRBJ2-2; 14 bases match TRBD2. CDR1 and CDR2 from the germline V gene are LGHDT and YNNKEL (reference sequence). CDR3 length: 17 amino acids. The V and J ends lost 4 bases and 4 bases, in that order; junction bases with no gene match: 5. The CDR3 DNA is TGTGCCAGCAGCCGACGGACTAGCGGGGGGACCACCGGGGAGCTGTTTTTT. Protein sequence: CASSRRTSGGTTGELFF.

The sample holds a few counts of this clone. The rearrangement uses TRBV5-1 and TRBJ1-3; 9 positions agree with TRBD1. CDR1 and CDR2 from the germline V gene are SGHRS and YFSETQ. The V gene end was trimmed by 4 bases and the J gene end by 2 bases; junction bases not matched to a gene: 7. The CDR3 contains 16 residues. CDR3 coding DNA: TGCGCCAGCAGCCCGGACAGGGGCTGGACTGGAAACACCATATATTTT. As protein: CASSPDRGWTGNTIYF.

V and J are TRBV4-1 and TRBJ2-1, with D perhaps matching TRBD2 (6 bases). V was cut by 4 bases and J by 5 bases, with 12 bases left in between. The CDR3 is 14 amino acids. Germline CDR1 MGHRA, CDR2 YSYEKL. CDR3 in amino acids: CASSLAVLDNEQFF. The DNA of the CDR3 is TGCGCCAGCAGCCTAGCGGTACTGGACAATGAGCAGTTCTTC.

The chain is built from TRBV30 and TRBJ1-6, with a weak D call TRBD1 (5 bases). The length of the CDR3 is 17 residues. Trimming pared 0 bases from V and 4 bases from J, leaving 16 bases between. Looked up from germline, CDR1 is GTSNPN and CDR2 is SVGIG (reference sequence). CDR3 coding DNA: TGTGCCTGGAGTGTGGGGGGATCCCTCAGATATAATTCACCCCTCCACTTT. Protein product: CAWSVGGSLRYNSPLHF.

The V call is TRBV6-2 or TRBV6-3, the J call TRBJ1-6; TRBD1 aligns across 8 bases. The CDR3 length is 15 residues. V lost 5 bases to trimming and J lost 10 bases; unmatched junction nucleotides: 10. Germline CDR1 is MNHEY and CDR2 is SVGEGT. CDR3 protein: CASSTGDRGRSPLHF. CDR3 DNA sequence: TGTGCCAGCAGTACTGGAGACAGGGGTCGATCACCCCTCCACTTT.

The chain uses TRBV7-3 and TRBJ1-1; TRBD1 aligns across 8 bases. The germline gives CDR1 SGHTA, CDR2 FQGTGA. Trimming cost V 4 bases and J 3 bases; bases outside gene matches: 4. This CDR3 is built from 14 residues. CDR3 coding DNA: TGTGCCAGCAGCTCCGGACAGGGACACACTGAAGCTTTCTTT. Encoded protein: CASSSGQGHTEAFF.

This clone was counted a few times. J is TRBJ2-7 and V is TRBV6-6; D gene ambiguous. The CDR3 length is 14 residues. Per germline, CDR1 MNHNY and CDR2 SVGAGI (reference sequence). V dropped 0 bases and J dropped 4 bases, with 10 bases sitting between them. The CDR3 is CASSYSSGLYEQYF. CDR3 DNA: TGTGCCAGCAGTTACTCGTCGGGTTTGTACGAGCAGTACTTC.